The rows below give T cell receptor beta chains drawn from one sample of a study of CD8 T cells in Susac syndrome. MiXCR was run by TCRdb on the immunoSEQ multiplex PCR reads, yielding one entry per CDR3 protein. In the table there are about 100,000 distinct CDR3 sequences, about 95% of which are singletons. Sample: CD8+ T cells from PBMCs. These TCRs come from a human donor with Susac syndrome. Both conserved end residues are trimmed from each CDR3. Fields, in order: clone size, V gene, CDR3 protein. Rows give clone size only sometimes, using once, few, many, or a class for an expanded clone.

>NA|TRBV7-9
ASSLRGVARYQETQY
>NA|TRBV6-5
ATPHRADTQY
>NA|TRBV5-1
ASSPEGDRVNIQY
>NA|TRBV20-1
SAGQGRTDTQY
>NA|TRBV9
ASSGTELEAF
>NA|TRBV7-9
AGGGTYNEQF
>NA|TRBV3-1
ASGPGTGGSPFH
>NA|TRBV29-1
SVEDLSGVSTDTQY
>NA|TRBV20-1
SALRGGGTEAF
>NA|TRBV4-1
ASSQTPGDGSPLH
>NA|TRBV9
ASSARLDRSSEQF
>few|TRBV29-1
SVVLGTGELF
>NA|TRBV20-1
SARGLATSSYEQY
>NA|TRBV5-1
ASSPATVQETQY
>once|TRBV5-1
ASRTSLGGELF
>NA|TRBV28
ASALGVFTDTQY
>NA|TRBV9
ASSVGEGPTYEQY
>NA|TRBV4-1
ASSQEVRGTDTQY
>NA|TRBV19
ASSIDSRLSEKLF
>once|TRBV19
ASSPALSGELF
>NA|TRBV14
ASSHGGRSYEQY
>NA|TRBV4-1
ASSHRDNQETQY
>few|TRBV5-1
ASSSGQGTYEQY
>NA|TRBV27
ASSTTDRGDQPQH
>NA|TRBV15
ATSRDGAPWDESTDTQY
>NA|TRBV29-1
SVEAANTGELF
>NA|TRBV2
ASSEGRLAYEQY
>once|TRBV5-1
ASSFLTSTETQY
>NA|TRBV11-2
ASSSRDRTYEQY
>NA|TRBV18
ASSPGRAYEQY
>NA|TRBV2
ASNRGRQETQY
>NA|TRBV7-2
ASSLGEKTQY
>NA|TRBV29-1
SVESAGNEQF
>NA|TRBV6-5
ASTVTKDSYEQY
>NA|TRBV11-2
ASSLNGGQEQF
>NA|TRBV3-1
ASSQGSLGGGEQY
>once|TRBV13
ASSYLRATGNEQF
>NA|TRBV9
ASSPLGGENIQY
>NA|TRBV29-1
SVVLAGAGDTQY
>NA|TRBV3-1
ASSQELLAGGPDTQY
>NA|TRBV4-2
ASSQEIGPGARPTDTQY
>once|TRBV20-1
SARATGGKETQY